The rows below give T cell receptor beta chains drawn from one sample of a study of CD8 T cells in ankylosing spondylitis. TCRdb called the 5' RACE reads again in MiXCR, with one record for every CDR3 protein. The profile shows around 250,000 distinct CDR3 sequences, roughly 32% of them singletons. Sequenced: blood, either unsorted or a sorted T cell fraction (not recorded which). The receptor set was obtained from a male donor with ankylosing spondylitis or in good health (not recorded which). Both conserved end residues are trimmed from each CDR3. Each record gives: J gene, V gene, clone size, CDR3 protein. The size of a clone is reported for some rows only, either as once, few or many, or as a class for expanded clones.

J: TRBJ1-5
V: TRBV12-3/TRBV12-4
size: NA
CDR3: ASRPGTGGPNQPQH

J: TRBJ2-4
V: TRBV3-1
size: NA
CDR3: ASSQGGSPKNIQY

J: TRBJ2-3
V: TRBV12-3/TRBV12-4
size: few
CDR3: ASGGGGGMDTQY

J: TRBJ1-5
V: TRBV7-7
size: NA
CDR3: ASSLAIGFWGNQPQH

J: TRBJ2-2
V: TRBV6-1
size: NA
CDR3: ASSRGQGNTGELF

J: TRBJ1-6
V: TRBV15
size: few
CDR3: ATSRDVGGSNSPLH

J: TRBJ2-7
V: TRBV12-3/TRBV12-4
size: NA
CDR3: ASRHTGSYEQY

J: TRBJ1-3
V: TRBV6-1
size: NA
CDR3: ASSQDLSGNTIY

J: TRBJ2-2
V: TRBV6-1
size: NA
CDR3: ASSPDMYTGELF

J: TRBJ2-3
V: TRBV15
size: NA
CDR3: ATSKDRGRWDTQY

J: TRBJ2-3
V: TRBV5-1
size: few
CDR3: ASSPGQASGTDTQY

J: TRBJ2-7
V: TRBV25-1
size: NA
CDR3: ASSEYTGVPSSSYEQY

J: TRBJ2-3
V: TRBV11-1
size: NA
CDR3: ASSFFLAWTVTSTDTQY

J: TRBJ1-6
V: TRBV5-1
size: few
CDR3: ASSFGLQSSYNSPLH

J: TRBJ2-1
V: TRBV20-1
size: few
CDR3: SARGDSGGTYNEQF

J: TRBJ1-1
V: TRBV4-1
size: few
CDR3: ASSLTGPSRAF

J: TRBJ2-2
V: TRBV12-5
size: NA
CDR3: ASGTPGLGKAGELF

J: TRBJ2-1
V: TRBV27
size: NA
CDR3: ASSKTVQEQF

J: TRBJ2-3
V: TRBV15
size: few
CDR3: ATSRPTDTQY

J: TRBJ1-2
V: TRBV29-1
size: many
CDR3: SGGQGTNGYT

J: TRBJ2-1
V: TRBV6-1
size: few
CDR3: ASSISGSSYNEQF

J: TRBJ2-7
V: TRBV12-3/TRBV12-4
size: few
CDR3: ASSWGLGSYEQY

J: TRBJ1-2
V: TRBV5-5
size: few
CDR3: ASSVDRGLGYT

J: TRBJ2-4
V: TRBV5-6
size: NA
CDR3: ASSPARGAKNIQY